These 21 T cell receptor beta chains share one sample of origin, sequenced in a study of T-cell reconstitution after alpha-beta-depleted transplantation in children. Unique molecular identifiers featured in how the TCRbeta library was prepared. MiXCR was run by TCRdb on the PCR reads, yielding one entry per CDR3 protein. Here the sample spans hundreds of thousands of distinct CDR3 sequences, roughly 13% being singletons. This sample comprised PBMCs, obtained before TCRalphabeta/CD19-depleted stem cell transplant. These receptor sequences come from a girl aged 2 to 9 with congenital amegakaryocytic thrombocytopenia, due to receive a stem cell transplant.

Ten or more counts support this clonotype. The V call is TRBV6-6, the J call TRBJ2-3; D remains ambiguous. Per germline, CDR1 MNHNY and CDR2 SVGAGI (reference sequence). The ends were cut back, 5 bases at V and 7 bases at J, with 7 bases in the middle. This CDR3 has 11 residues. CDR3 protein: CASSQAYTQYF. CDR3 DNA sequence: TGTGCCAGCAGTCAAGCTTATACGCAGTATTTT.

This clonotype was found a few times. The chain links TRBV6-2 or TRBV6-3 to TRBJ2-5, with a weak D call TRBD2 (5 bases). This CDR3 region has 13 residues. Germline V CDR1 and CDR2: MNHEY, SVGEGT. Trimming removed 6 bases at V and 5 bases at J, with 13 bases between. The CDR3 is CASRLLGQETQYF. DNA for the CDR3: TGTGCCAGCAGACTACTAGGGCAGGAGACCCAGTACTTC.

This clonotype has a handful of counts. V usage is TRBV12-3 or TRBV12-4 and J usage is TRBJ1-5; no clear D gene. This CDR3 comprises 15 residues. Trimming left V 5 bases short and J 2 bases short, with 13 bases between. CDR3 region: CASSRGPGGNQPQHF. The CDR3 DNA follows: TGTGCCAGCAGTCGCGGGCCTGGGGGCAATCAGCCCCAGCATTTT.

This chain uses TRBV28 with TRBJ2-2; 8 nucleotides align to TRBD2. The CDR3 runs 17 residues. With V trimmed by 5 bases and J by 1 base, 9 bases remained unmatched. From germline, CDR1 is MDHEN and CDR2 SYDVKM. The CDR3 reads CASSRTRLALNTGELFF. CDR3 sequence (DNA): TGTGCCAGCAGTCGAACCCGACTAGCGCTGAACACCGGGGAGCTGTTTTTT.

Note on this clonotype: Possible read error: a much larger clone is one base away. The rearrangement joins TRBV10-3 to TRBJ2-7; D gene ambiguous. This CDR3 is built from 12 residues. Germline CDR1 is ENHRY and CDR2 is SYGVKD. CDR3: CAIQDSTYDQYF. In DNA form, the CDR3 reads TGTGCCATCCAGGATTCAACCTACGACCAGTACTTC.

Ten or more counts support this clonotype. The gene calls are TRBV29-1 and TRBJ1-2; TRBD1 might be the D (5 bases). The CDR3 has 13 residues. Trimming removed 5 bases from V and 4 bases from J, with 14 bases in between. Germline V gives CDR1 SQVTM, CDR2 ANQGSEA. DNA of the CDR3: TGCAGCGTTCGAGGGGTCGAGGGCTATGGCTACACCTTC. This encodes CSVRGVEGYGYTF.

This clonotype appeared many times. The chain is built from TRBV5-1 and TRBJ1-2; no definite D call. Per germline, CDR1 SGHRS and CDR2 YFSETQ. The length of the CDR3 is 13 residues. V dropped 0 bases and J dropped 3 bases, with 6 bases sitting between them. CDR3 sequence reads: CASSLDSYYGYTF. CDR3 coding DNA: TGCGCCAGCAGCTTGGACAGTTACTATGGCTACACCTTC.

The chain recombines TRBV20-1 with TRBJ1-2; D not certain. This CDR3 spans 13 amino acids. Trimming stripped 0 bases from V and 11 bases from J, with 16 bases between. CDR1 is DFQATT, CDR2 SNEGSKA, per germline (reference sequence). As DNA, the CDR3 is TGCAGTGCTAGAGAGGGTCGCCGAATCGGGTACACCTTC. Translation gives CSAREGRRIGYTF.

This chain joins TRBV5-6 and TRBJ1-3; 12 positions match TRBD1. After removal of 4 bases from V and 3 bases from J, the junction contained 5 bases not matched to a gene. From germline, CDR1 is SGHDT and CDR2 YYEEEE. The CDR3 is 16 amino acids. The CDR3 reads CASSAGTGGYGNTIYF. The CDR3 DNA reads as TGTGCCAGCAGCGCCGGGACAGGGGGCTATGGAAACACCATATATTTT.

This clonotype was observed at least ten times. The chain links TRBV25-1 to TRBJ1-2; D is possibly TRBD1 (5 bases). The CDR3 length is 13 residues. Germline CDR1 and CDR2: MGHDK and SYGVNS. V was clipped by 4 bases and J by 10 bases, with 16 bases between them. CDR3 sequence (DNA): TGTGCCAGCAGTGTGGGGCCAGCTTCTGACTACACCTTC. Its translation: CASSVGPASDYTF.

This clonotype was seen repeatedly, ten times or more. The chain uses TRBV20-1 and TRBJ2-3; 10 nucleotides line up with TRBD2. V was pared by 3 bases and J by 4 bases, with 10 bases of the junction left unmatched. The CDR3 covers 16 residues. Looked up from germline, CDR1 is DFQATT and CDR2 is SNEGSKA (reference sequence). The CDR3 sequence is CSARNGLAGVADTQYF. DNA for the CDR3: TGCAGTGCTAGGAATGGGCTAGCGGGAGTGGCAGATACGCAGTATTTT.

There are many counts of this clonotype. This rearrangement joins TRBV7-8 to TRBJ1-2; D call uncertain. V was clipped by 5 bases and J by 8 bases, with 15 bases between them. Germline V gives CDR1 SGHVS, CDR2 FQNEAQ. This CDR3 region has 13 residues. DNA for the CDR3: TGTGCCAGCAGCCCACGGTTAGGATCGGGCTACACCTTC. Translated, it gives CASSPRLGSGYTF.

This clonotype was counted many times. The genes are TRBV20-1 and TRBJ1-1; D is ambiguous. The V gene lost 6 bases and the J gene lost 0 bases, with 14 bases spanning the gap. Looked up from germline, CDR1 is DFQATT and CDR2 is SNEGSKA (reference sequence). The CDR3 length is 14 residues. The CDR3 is CSAPVQNMNTEAFF. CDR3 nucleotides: TGCAGTGCCCCAGTGCAGAACATGAACACTGAAGCTTTCTTT.

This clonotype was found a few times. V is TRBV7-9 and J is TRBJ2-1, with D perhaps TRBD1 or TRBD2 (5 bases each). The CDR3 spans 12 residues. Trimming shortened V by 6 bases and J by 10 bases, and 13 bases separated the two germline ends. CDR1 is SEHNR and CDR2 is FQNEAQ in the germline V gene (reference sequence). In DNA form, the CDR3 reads TGTGCCAGCAGTTTTGGGACGTGGGAGCAGTTCTTC. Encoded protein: CASSFGTWEQFF.

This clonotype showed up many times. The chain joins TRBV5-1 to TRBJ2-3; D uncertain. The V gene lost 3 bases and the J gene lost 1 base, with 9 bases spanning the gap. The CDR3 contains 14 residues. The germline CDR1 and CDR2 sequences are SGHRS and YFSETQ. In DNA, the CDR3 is TGCGCCAGCAGCTCGACTCTCCGCACAGATACGCAGTATTTT. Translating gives CASSSTLRTDTQYF.

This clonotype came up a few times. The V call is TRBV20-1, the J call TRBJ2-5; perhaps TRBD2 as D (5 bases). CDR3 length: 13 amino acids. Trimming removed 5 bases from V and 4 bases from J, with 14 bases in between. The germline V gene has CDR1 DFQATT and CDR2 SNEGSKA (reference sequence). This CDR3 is CSALDKRGETQYF. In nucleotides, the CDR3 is TGCAGTGCTCTCGACAAACGGGGAGAGACCCAGTACTTC.

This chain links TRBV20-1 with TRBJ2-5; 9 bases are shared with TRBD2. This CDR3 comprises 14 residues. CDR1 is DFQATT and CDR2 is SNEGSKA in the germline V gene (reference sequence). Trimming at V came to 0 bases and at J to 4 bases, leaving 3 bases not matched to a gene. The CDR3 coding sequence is TGCAGTGCTAGAGATCCAGCGGGGGGAGAGACCCAGTACTTC. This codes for CSARDPAGGETQYF.

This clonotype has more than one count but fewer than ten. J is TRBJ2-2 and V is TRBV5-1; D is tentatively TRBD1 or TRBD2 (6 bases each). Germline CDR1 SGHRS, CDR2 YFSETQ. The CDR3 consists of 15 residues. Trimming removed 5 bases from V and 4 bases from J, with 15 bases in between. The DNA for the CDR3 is TGCGCCAGCAGAGATGAGGGGGGTGGCACCGGGGAGCTGTTTTTT. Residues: CASRDEGGGTGELFF.

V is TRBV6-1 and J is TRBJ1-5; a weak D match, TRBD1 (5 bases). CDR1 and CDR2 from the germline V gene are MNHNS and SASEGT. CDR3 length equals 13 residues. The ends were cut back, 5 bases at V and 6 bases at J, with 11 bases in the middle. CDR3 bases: TGTGCCAGCAGTAATTATCAGGGTCAGCCCCAGCATTTT. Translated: CASSNYQGQPQHF.

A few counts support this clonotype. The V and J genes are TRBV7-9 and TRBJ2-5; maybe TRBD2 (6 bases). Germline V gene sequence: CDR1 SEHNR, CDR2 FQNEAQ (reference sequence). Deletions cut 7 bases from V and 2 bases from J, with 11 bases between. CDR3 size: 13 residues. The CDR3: CASTLGLQETQYF. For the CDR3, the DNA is TGTGCCAGCACCCTGGGACTGCAAGAGACCCAGTACTTC.

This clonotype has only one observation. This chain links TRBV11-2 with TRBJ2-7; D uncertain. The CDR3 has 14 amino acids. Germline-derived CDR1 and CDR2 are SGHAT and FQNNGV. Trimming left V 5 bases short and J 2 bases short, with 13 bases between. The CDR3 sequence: CASSLATWTYEQYF. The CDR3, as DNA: TGTGCCAGCAGCCTTGCAACGTGGACCTACGAGCAGTACTTC. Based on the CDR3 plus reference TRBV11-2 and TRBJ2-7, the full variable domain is EAGVAQSPRYKIIEKRQSVAFWCNPISGHATLYWYQQILGQGPKLLIQFQNNGVVDDSQLPKDRFSAERLKGVDSTLKIQPAKLEDSAVYLCASSLATWTYEQYFGPGTRLTVT.